The clone carrying this TCR beta chain occurred a few times. The data are from a study of human T cells and chemical hapten exposure. V was shortened by 5 bases and J by 6 bases, with 22 bases between the two germline ends. The germline gives CDR1 MNHNS, CDR2 SASEGT. This CDR3 has 16 residues. TCRdb used MiXCR to reprocess the RACE reads, holding one entry per CDR3 protein. The data hold 85,000 or so distinct CDR3 sequences, with about 9.9% observed a single time. The time point: patch test 2, 6 weeks after DPC sensitization. As for treatment: therapeutic diphenylcyclopropenone sensitization with weekly scalp DPC.

The chain combines TRBV6-1 with TRBJ1-2; D gene ambiguous. This specimen was whole blood, taken in connection with sensitization to the hapten diphenylcyclopropenone (DPC). The sequence was collected from a man in his late teens or twenties with alopecia areata. Some clones in this sample may be carry-over from other donors' samples. The CDR3 is CASSRLSKVLWDGYTF. In DNA, the CDR3 is TGTGCCAGCAGTAGGCTCTCTAAAGTCTTGTGGGATGGCTACACCTTC.